These 32 T cell receptor beta chains were all obtained from the same sample, sequenced in a study of multiple sclerosis patients with progressive multifocal leukoencephalopathy. Time point in this sample: before natalizumab initiation. The method was immunoSEQ multiplex PCR; TCRdb's version includes in-frame clones alone and lacks a portion of them. The table records tens of thousands of clones, around 90% of them present only once. Sequencing input: PBMCs. The receptors stem from a human donor with multiple sclerosis.

In this sample, this clone turned up a few times. The chain recombines TRBV7-3 with TRBJ2-5, with D perhaps TRBD1 or TRBD2 (6 bases each). Deletions cut 5 bases from V and 1 base from J, with 8 bases between. CDR1 and CDR2 from the germline V gene are SGHTA and FQGTGA. The CDR3 consists of 13 residues. Written as DNA, the CDR3 is TGTGCCAGCAGCGGGGGGCCCCAAGAGACCCAGTACTTC. It yields the protein CASSGGPQETQYF. Based on the CDR3 plus reference TRBV7-3 and TRBJ2-5, the full variable domain is GAGVSQTPSNKVTEKGKYVELRCDPISGHTALYWYRQSLGQGPEFLIYFQGTGAADDSGLPNDRFFAVRPEGSVSTLKIQRTERGDSAVYLCASSGGPQETQYFGPGTRLLVL.

The rearrangement links TRBV30 to TRBJ1-5, with D unresolved. The CDR3 covers 13 residues. Germline CDR1 reads GTSNPN; CDR2 reads SVGIG (reference sequence). Trimming removed 0 bases from V and 8 bases from J, with 11 bases in between. In DNA, the CDR3 is TGTGCCTGGAGTGTAACTGGGTCGGAGCCCCAGCATTTT. Residues: CAWSVTGSEPQHF.

The rearrangement joins TRBV5-4 to TRBJ2-6, with D unresolved. The CDR3 totals 16 residues. Trimming removed 4 bases from V and 2 bases from J, with 13 bases in between. Looked up from germline, CDR1 is SGHNT and CDR2 is YYREEE (reference sequence). The CDR3: CASSKDGPAGANVLTF. CDR3 nucleotide sequence: TGTGCCAGCAGCAAGGACGGGCCCGCTGGGGCCAACGTCCTGACTTTC.

This chain uses TRBV2 with TRBJ2-3; 8 bases fit TRBD2. V shed 7 bases, J shed 0 bases, and the junction held 24 bases outside the gene matches. This CDR3 has 21 residues. Germline V gene lookup returns CDR1 SNHLY and CDR2 FYNNEI. Here the CDR3 DNA reads TGTGCCAGCAATGCCGGAACTACTCTTGAAGGCGGGGGGACTAGCACAGATACGCAGTATTTT. This sequence encodes CASNAGTTLEGGGTSTDTQYF.

The J gene is TRBJ1-2, the V gene TRBV18, with D unclear. With 2 bases removed from V and 10 bases from J, the gap between germline ends came to 14 bases. The CDR3 sequence is 13 residues long. Germline CDR1 reads KGHSH; CDR2 reads LQKENI. CDR3 region: CASSPTDSRSYTF. The CDR3 region has the DNA TGTGCCAGCTCACCAACGGACTCTCGTTCCTACACCTTC. Variable domain in full (rest from reference TRBV18 and TRBJ1-2): NAGVMQNPRHLVRRRGQEARLRCSPMKGHSHVYWYRQLPEEGLKFMVYLQKENIIDESGMPKERFSAEFPKEGPSILRIQQVVRGDSAAYFCASSPTDSRSYTFGSGTRLTVV.

The V gene is TRBV9, the J gene TRBJ1-2; the D is unclear. From germline, CDR1 is SGDLS and CDR2 YYNGEE. The V gene lost 0 bases and the J gene lost 4 bases, with 13 bases spanning the gap. This CDR3 region has 15 residues. Here the CDR3 DNA reads TGTGCCAGCAGCGTAGGAAGGCATAGCGCCTATGGCTACACCTTC. It codes for CASSVGRHSAYGYTF.

This chain uses TRBV15 with TRBJ2-5; 12 nucleotides line up with TRBD2. Germline lookup yields CDR1 LNHNV and CDR2 YYDKDF (reference sequence). The CDR3 contains 16 residues. Unmatched junction bases numbered 4, after V lost 3 bases and J lost 2 bases. In nucleotides, the CDR3 is TGTGCCACCAGCAGGGCTGGACTAGCGGGACAAGAGACCCAGTACTTC. Protein: CATSRAGLAGQETQYF.

DNA of the CDR3: TGTGCCAGCTCCCGGACTAGCGGGGGAGTGGGAAACATTCAGTACTTC. Its protein product is CASSRTSGGVGNIQYF. The chain carries TRBV18 and TRBJ2-4; 13 bases fit TRBD2. The V and J ends lost 6 bases and 6 bases, in that order; junction bases with no gene match: 8. The CDR3 length is 16 residues. Germline V lookup: CDR1 KGHSH, CDR2 LQKENI.

This chain connects TRBV18 to TRBJ2-1; 9 nucleotides match TRBD1. This CDR3 has 16 residues. CDR1 and CDR2 from the germline V gene are KGHSH and LQKENI. Trimming cost V 4 bases and J 4 bases; bases outside gene matches: 8. DNA for the CDR3: TGTGCCAGCTCACTGTACAGGGGGCAATCATACAATGAGCAGTTCTTC. Translation: CASSLYRGQSYNEQFF.

The rearrangement uses TRBV2 and TRBJ2-7, with TRBD2 matching 12 bases. The CDR3 has 16 residues. CDR1 is SNHLY, CDR2 FYNNEI, per germline. Losses at the gene ends were 4 bases for V and 6 bases for J; bases not matched to a gene: 10. CDR3 DNA sequence: TGTGCCAGCAGTGTTTTTCCTAGCGGGGGGGGTTCCGAGCAGTACTTC. Translation: CASSVFPSGGGSEQYF. Filled out from reference TRBV2 and TRBJ2-7, the complete variable domain reads EPEVTQTPSHQVTQMGQEVILRCVPISNHLYFYWYRQILGQKVEFLVSFYNNEISEKSEIFDDQFSVERPDGSNFTLKIRSTKLEDSAMYFCASSVFPSGGGSEQYFGPGTRLTVT.

The chain combines TRBV6-5 with TRBJ1-1, with D hard to call. The ends were cut back, 7 bases at V and 5 bases at J, with 8 bases in the middle. Germline loops: CDR1 MNHEY, CDR2 SVGAGI. CDR3 length: 11 residues. The CDR3 DNA reads TGTGCCAGCACAGGCGGAACTGAAGCTTTCTTT. This gives the protein CASTGGTEAFF.

The chain employs TRBV18 and TRBJ2-1; 15 bases agree with TRBD2. Unmatched junction bases numbered 5, after V lost 0 bases and J lost 5 bases. Per germline, CDR1 KGHSH and CDR2 LQKENI. The CDR3 covers 18 residues. The CDR3, as DNA: TGTGCCAGCTCACCACCGTGGACTAGCGGGGGGGCCGACAATGAGCAGTTCTTC. Translation gives CASSPPWTSGGADNEQFF. Complete variable domain (other parts from reference TRBV18 and TRBJ2-1): NAGVMQNPRHLVRRRGQEARLRCSPMKGHSHVYWYRQLPEEGLKFMVYLQKENIIDESGMPKERFSAEFPKEGPSILRIQQVVRGDSAAYFCASSPPWTSGGADNEQFFGPGTRLTVL.

This clone was counted once. The V call is TRBV6-5, the J call TRBJ2-3, with no clear D. The germline V gene has CDR1 MNHEY and CDR2 SVGAGI. Trimming took 5 bases from V and 0 from J, leaving 3 bases between them. The CDR3 spans 12 residues. Here the CDR3 DNA reads TGTGCCAGCAGTCCCAGCACAGATACGCAGTATTTT. Translating gives CASSPSTDTQYF.

The chain carries TRBV4-1 and TRBJ2-3; unclear D gene. Per the germline V gene, CDR1 is MGHRA and CDR2 is YSYEKL. This CDR3 has 14 residues. The V end lost 0 bases, the J end lost 2 bases, and 6 bases lay between the germline ends. The CDR3 here is CASSQESPTDTQYF. As DNA, the CDR3 is TGCGCCAGCAGCCAAGAGTCACCCACAGATACGCAGTATTTT.

The chain recombines TRBV7-8 with TRBJ1-1; TRBD1 aligns across 7 bases. Germline V gene lookup returns CDR1 SGHVS and CDR2 FQNEAQ. V dropped 4 bases and J dropped 3; count of bases not matched to a gene: 8. The CDR3 totals 15 residues. The chain's CDR3 is CASSSKDRPYTEAFF. The CDR3 bases are TGTGCCAGCAGCTCAAAGGACAGGCCTTACACTGAAGCTTTCTTT.

The chain employs TRBV9 and TRBJ2-7; D possibly matches TRBD1 or TRBD2 (5 bases each). Trimming cost V 5 bases and J 7 bases, with 19 bases left between them. In germline, CDR1 is SGDLS, CDR2 YYNGEE. The CDR3 totals 14 residues. The CDR3 coding sequence is TGTGCCAGCAGAAGGGGAGATGGGTGGCCGGAGCAGTACTTC. Its translation: CASRRGDGWPEQYF.

The V and J genes are TRBV28 and TRBJ2-5; tentatively, D is TRBD2 (6 bases). The CDR3 runs 13 residues. Trimming stripped 6 bases from V and 2 bases from J, with 10 bases between. Germline V lookup: CDR1 MDHEN, CDR2 SYDVKM. CDR3 sequence reads: CASRRGRQETQYF. CDR3 nucleotides: TGTGCCAGCAGGCGGGGCCGACAAGAGACCCAGTACTTC.

The chain combines TRBV18 with TRBJ2-5, with 12 bases aligning to TRBD2. The trim removed 0 bases at V and 4 bases at J, leaving 6 bases unmatched. Germline lookup yields CDR1 KGHSH and CDR2 LQKENI. The CDR3 contains 17 residues. The CDR3 here is CASSPPPGLAGPETQYF. As DNA, the CDR3 is TGTGCCAGCTCACCACCCCCGGGACTAGCGGGCCCAGAGACCCAGTACTTC.

DNA of the CDR3: TGTGCCAGCAGCCAAGATCTAGGGGAGCTGGCTAATTCACCCCTCCACTTT. Protein sequence: CASSQDLGELANSPLHF. The rearrangement uses TRBV4-2 and TRBJ1-6; maybe TRBD1 (5 bases). Germline V gene lookup returns CDR1 LGHNA and CDR2 YNFKEQ. V was shortened by 0 bases and J by 6 bases, with 15 bases between the two germline ends. This CDR3 is built from 17 residues.

For the CDR3, the DNA is TGTGCCAGCAGCTCATTCACCGGGACTAACGGCAATGAGCAGTTCTTC. Translated, it gives CASSSFTGTNGNEQFF. The V and J genes are TRBV5-8 and TRBJ2-1, with 7 nucleotides matching TRBD2. This CDR3 contains 16 residues. The junction had 12 bases not matched to a gene; V was cut back by 3 bases and J by 6 bases. Germline V gene data show CDR1 as SGHTS and CDR2 as YDEGEE.

The CDR3 DNA follows: TGCGCCAGCAGCTTGCGGGGACAGCCTAATGAAAAACTGTTTTTT. This encodes CASSLRGQPNEKLFF. This rearrangement joins TRBV5-1 to TRBJ1-4; 7 bases are a match to TRBD1. Germline V gene lookup returns CDR1 SGHRS and CDR2 YFSETQ. J lost 3 bases, V lost 1 base, and 3 bases had no gene match. CDR3 length equals 15 residues.

V usage is TRBV19 and J usage is TRBJ2-5; TRBD1 or TRBD2 may be the D gene (5 bases each). Trimming pared 6 bases from V and 5 bases from J, leaving 19 bases between. Germline V gene lookup returns CDR1 LNHDA and CDR2 SQIVND (reference sequence). The CDR3 has 15 residues. This CDR3 is CASRDRPNGAETQYF. The CDR3 coding sequence is TGTGCCAGTAGGGACCGGCCGAACGGGGCTGAGACCCAGTACTTC.

The chain carries TRBV6-5 and TRBJ1-2; no reliable D call. V was trimmed by 2 bases and J by 4 bases, leaving 8 bases between them. Germline V gene lookup returns CDR1 MNHEY and CDR2 SVGAGI. CDR3 length equals 13 residues. This CDR3 is CASSYRSAYGYTF. Here the CDR3 DNA reads TGTGCCAGCAGTTACAGGTCTGCCTATGGCTACACCTTC.

The chain is built from TRBV6-5 and TRBJ1-3; 10 nucleotides agree with TRBD1. The CDR3 runs 14 residues. Trimming at V came to 6 bases and at J to 4 bases, leaving 3 bases not matched to a gene. Germline CDR1 reads MNHEY; CDR2 reads SVGAGI. CDR3 nucleotides: TGTGCCAGCAGAACGGGACAGGGGGGAAACACCATATATTTT. The encoded protein is CASRTGQGGNTIYF.

The rearrangement uses TRBV30 and TRBJ1-4; 8 bases are a match to TRBD1. This CDR3 comprises 15 residues. Germline V gene data show CDR1 as GTSNPN and CDR2 as SVGIG (reference sequence). Trimming cost V 0 bases and J 4 bases; bases outside gene matches: 4. CDR3 coding DNA: TGTGCCTGGAGTGTATCCGGGACAGGTAATGAAAAACTGTTTTTT. Protein: CAWSVSGTGNEKLFF.

The genes are TRBV4-1 and TRBJ1-5; possible D gene TRBD1, 6 bases. Trimming left V 2 bases short and J 0 bases short, with 8 bases between. This CDR3 has 15 residues. In germline, CDR1 is MGHRA, CDR2 YSYEKL. The CDR3 coding sequence is TGCGCCAGCAGCCAAACAGGGAATAGCAATCAGCCCCAGCATTTT. Translating gives CASSQTGNSNQPQHF.

In the case of this clone: Other nucleotide sequences in the sample specify the same CDR3. The chain carries TRBV29-1 and TRBJ1-1; a possible D gene is TRBD1 (6 bases). This CDR3 contains 13 residues. Trimming stripped 7 bases from V and 3 bases from J, with 15 bases between. Germline values: CDR1 SQVTM, CDR2 ANQGSEA. The CDR3 nucleotides are TGCAGCGCCGTTATCGCAGGGGACACTGAAGCTTTCTTT. Protein: CSAVIAGDTEAFF.

The J gene is TRBJ2-5, the V gene TRBV5-4; D unresolved. The DNA end is a closer match to TRBJ2-7, so the J assignment may be wrong. The CDR3 loop spans 15 amino acids. CDR1 and CDR2 (germline): SGHNT, YYREEE (reference sequence). DNA of the CDR3: TGTGCCAGCAGCCGGGCCGGGCAGCCTAACTACGAGCAGTACTTC. It encodes CASSRAGQPNYEQYF.

This chain connects TRBV7-2 to TRBJ1-2; possible D gene TRBD1, 6 bases. Looked up from germline, CDR1 is SGHTA and CDR2 is FQGNSA. V was clipped by 7 bases and J by 0 bases, with 9 bases between them. CDR3 length: 13 residues. CDR3 in amino acids: CASTGATNYGYTF. CDR3 DNA: TGTGCCAGCACAGGGGCTACTAACTATGGCTACACCTTC.

V gene TRBV7-3 combines with J gene TRBJ2-5; 8 nucleotides agree with TRBD2. The length of the CDR3 is 15 residues. Germline CDR1 is SGHTA and CDR2 is FQGTGA. V was pared by 2 bases and J by 2 bases, with 4 bases of the junction left unmatched. CDR3 coding DNA: TGTGCCAGCAGCTTAGCGGGGGGAAAGCAAGAGACCCAGTACTTC. Translated: CASSLAGGKQETQYF.

V is TRBV20-1 and J is TRBJ1-3, with D hard to call. CDR1 is DFQATT and CDR2 is SNEGSKA in the germline V gene (reference sequence). The V end lost 7 bases, the J end lost 4 bases, and 8 bases lay between the germline ends. The CDR3 totals 11 residues. Written as DNA, the CDR3 is TGCAGTGTTCAGCGGGGAAACACCATATATTTT. This sequence encodes CSVQRGNTIYF.

This clone was observed a single time. This sequence joins TRBV5-1 and TRBJ1-6; 8 positions match TRBD1. CDR1 and CDR2 from the germline V gene are SGHRS and YFSETQ. J was trimmed by 9 bases and V by 4 bases; bases with no gene match: 6. The CDR3 has 14 amino acids. The CDR3 loop reads CASSGGQDTSPLHF. DNA of the CDR3: TGCGCCAGCAGCGGGGGACAGGACACTTCACCCCTCCACTTT. The entire variable domain, with the rest obtained from reference TRBV5-1 and TRBJ1-6, is as follows: KAGVTQTPRYLIKTRGQQVTLSCSPISGHRSVSWYQQTPGQGLQFLFEYFSETQRNKGNFPGRFSGRQFSNSRSEMNVSTLELGDSALYLCASSGGQDTSPLHFGNGTRLTVT.